The clone carrying this TCR beta chain was counted only a few times. The target antigen is unknown. The sample is drawn from a study of cytomegalovirus exposure and HLA in healthy donors. Whole-study findings and limits: A prior analysis recorded that most TCR beta V segments were productive about 90% or about 30% of the time. Cytomegalovirus-associated TCR beta chains were listed, numbering more than 150.

The study ran its PCR with 60 Vbeta and 13 Jbeta primers. Sequencing used immunoSEQ multiplex PCR; TCRdb keeps in-frame clones, though not all of them. The sample yields just over 85,000 clones, 76% seen once. The CDR3 is 14 amino acids. Germline V lookup: CDR1 MDHEN, CDR2 SYDVKM. The TCR was taken from a man aged 40-50 years in good health and CMV-seronegative. The specimen was PBMCs. This chain links TRBV28 with TRBJ2-5, with D possibly matching TRBD1 (6 bases). The J call may be faulty, since TRBJ2-7 better matches the DNA end. Here the CDR3 reads CASRGAGNSYEQYF. The CDR3 nucleotides are TGTGCCAGCAGGGGGGCCGGCAACTCCTACGAGCAGTACTTC.